This T cell receptor (beta chain) derives from a study of CD8 T cells in ankylosing spondylitis. There are many counts of this clonotype. Its antigen is undetermined. The study, taken as a whole, reports: Matched synovial fluid from ankylosing spondylitis patients was reported to be enriched for disease-linked clones. Disease-linked clones were found to be CD8+ and relatively rare in peripheral blood. One TCR beta motif, made up of eight highly homologous variants, appeared characteristic of ankylosing spondylitis blood.

TCRdb reanalysed the 5' RACE reads using MiXCR and keeps one entry per CDR3 protein. The profile shows approximately 240,000 distinct CDR3 sequences, approximately 10% of them singletons. This receptor was obtained from a male donor with ankylosing spondylitis or in good health (not recorded which). The sample comprised blood, either unsorted or a sorted T cell fraction (not recorded which).

The CDR3 DNA reads TGTGCCTGGAGTCCCCACCAAGAGACCCAGTACTTC. Translating gives CAWSPHQETQYF. The V call is TRBV30, the J call TRBJ2-5; D gene unclear. V lost 2 bases to trimming and J lost 0 bases, with 4 bases between them. Germline V gene sequence: CDR1 GTSNPN, CDR2 SVGIG (reference sequence). The CDR3 runs 12 residues. Filled out from reference TRBV30 and TRBJ2-5, the complete variable domain reads SQTIHQWPATLVQPVGSPLSLECTVEGTSNPNLYWYRQAAGRGLQLLFYSVGIGQISSEVPQNLSASRPQDRQFILSSKKLLLSDSGFYLCAWSPHQETQYFGPGTRLLVL.